The clone carrying this T cell receptor (beta chain) was counted once. No antigen is known for it. Trimming pared 1 base from V and 6 bases from J, leaving 15 bases between. The CDR3 covers 15 residues. The germline V gene has CDR1 MGHDK and CDR2 SYGVNS. Naive and memory CD4+ T cell DNA was deep-sequenced without culture. The protocol was immunoSEQ multiplex PCR, while the TCRdb copy is restricted to in-frame clones and leaves out a portion. This sample has approximately 50,000 clones; approximately 90% occur once, and the top ten carry roughly 0.4%. These data belong to a study of CD4 T cells in relation to SARS-CoV-2 and coronaviruses. In the study overall: Convalescent patients were eight or nine males and 4 females; two were Hispanic.

General study findings and limits: No donor gave both pre-pandemic and post-infection samples.

This TCR was sampled from an adult with COVID-19. Sequenced sample: naive CD4+ T cells from PBMCs. The subset is: naive CD4+ T cells isolated by negative enrichment. The V call is TRBV25-1, the J call TRBJ2-5, with D possibly being TRBD1 (5 bases). The CDR3 is CASSELAAPGKTQYF. The CDR3 bases are TGTGCCAGCAGTGAATTAGCCGCCCCAGGGAAGACCCAGTACTTC.